This T cell receptor (beta chain) was profiled in a study of T-cell reconstitution after alpha-beta-depleted transplantation in children. Overall study findings and caveats: The main origin of T-cell counts and diversity one year after transplant was newly produced T cells. In some patients, recipient T cells and intrathymic progenitors surviving conditioning explained high day-60 diversity. Several hundred expanded graft clones reportedly were the source of alpha-beta T cells about two months after transplant.

Unique molecular identifiers were built into the TCRbeta library. TCRdb called the PCR reads again in MiXCR, with one record for every CDR3 protein. In the table there are about 980,000 distinct CDR3 sequences, about 26% of which are singletons. The ends lost 2 bases at V and 0 bases at J; junction bases unmatched: 11. The CDR3 contains 18 residues. Looked up from germline, CDR1 is LGHDT and CDR2 is YNNKEL (reference sequence). Of note for this clonotype: Its cognate antigen is unknown.

V is TRBV3-1 and J is TRBJ2-7; TRBD1 aligns across 9 bases. Sequences were derived from PBMCs, mostly from graft donor cells, sampled 360 days after TCRalphabeta/CD19-depleted stem cell transplant. This clonotype was obtained from a boy under two years old who had a stem cell transplant for SCID, so the T cells may come from the graft donor. CDR3 in DNA: TGTGCCAGCAGCCAAAACAACAGGGGGCGAACTGACTCCTACGAGCAGTACTTC. Protein product: CASSQNNRGRTDSYEQYF.